Listed here is a single T cell receptor beta chain. Primers included in the PCR were 60 Vbeta and 13 Jbeta primers. The method was immunoSEQ multiplex PCR; TCRdb's version includes in-frame clones alone and lacks a portion of them. Here the sample spans 200,000 to 250,000 clones, around 80% being singletons. Healthy bone marrow donors made up the donor group. These data come from a study of cytomegalovirus exposure and HLA in healthy donors. The V and J ends lost 3 bases and 0 bases respectively, with 12 bases between them. CDR1 SGHDT and CDR2 YYEEEE come from the germline V gene. This CDR3 region has 15 residues.

Sequenced input: PBMCs. The receptor was derived from a woman aged 60 to 75 in good health and CMV-seropositive. The chain employs TRBV5-6 and TRBJ1-1; D uncertain. The CDR3 here is CASSSILLMNTEAFF. DNA for the CDR3: TGTGCCAGCAGCTCCATACTGCTTATGAACACTGAAGCTTTCTTT. The whole variable domain, remainder taken from reference TRBV5-6 and TRBJ1-1, is DAGVTQSPTHLIKTRGQQVTLRCSPKSGHDTVSWYQQALGQGPQFIFQYYEEEERQRGNFPDRFSGHQFPNYSSELNVNALLLGDSALYLCASSSILLMNTEAFFGQGTRLTVV.